This T cell receptor beta chain was observed in a study of technical replicates of blood from a handful of donors. Method: immunoSEQ multiplex PCR; TCRdb's copy keeps in-frame clones and lacks some. The data show over 45,000 clones, more than 85% seen once. This CDR3 region has 14 residues. Trimming removed 7 bases from V and 7 bases from J; junction bases left unmatched: 7. Germline V gene sequence: CDR1 SNHLY, CDR2 FYNNEI. This clonotype originated in a human donor in good health. Some clones in this sample may be carry-over from other donors' samples. The chain employs TRBV2 and TRBJ1-6; 7 bases are a match to TRBD1. The material sequenced was PBMCs. The CDR3 region is CASKTGPANSPLHF. The CDR3 nucleotides read TGTGCCAGCAAGACAGGGCCAGCCAATTCACCCCTCCACTTT.